A single sample gave rise to the 29 T cell receptor beta chains below, sequenced in a study of T cell responses to AZD1222 COVID-19 vaccine. Here immunoSEQ multiplex PCR was the method, and the copy in TCRdb shows in-frame clones only, minus some. Found here are roughly 100,000 clones, roughly 82% of them singletons; the top ten hold 5%. The material was peripheral blood, obtained on day 0 of AZD1222 vaccination. The receptors were sampled from an adult in good health.

Comments on this clone: Other DNA sequences from this sample encode an identical CDR3 as well. The chain joins TRBV6-5 to TRBJ1-1; D is possibly TRBD1 (5 bases). CDR1 is MNHEY and CDR2 is SVGAGI in the germline V gene. The CDR3 loop spans 15 amino acids. V was shortened by 0 bases and J by 0 bases, with 8 bases between the two germline ends. The DNA for the CDR3 is TGTGCCAGCAGTTACTCACCAGGGCTGAACACTGAAGCTTTCTTT. Encoded protein: CASSYSPGLNTEAFF.

The CDR3 region is CASSLMAGVDTEAFF. CDR3 in DNA: TGTGCCAGCAGCTTAATGGCAGGGGTAGACACTGAAGCTTTCTTT. This chain joins TRBV7-2 and TRBJ1-1; tentative D call: TRBD1 (6 bases). The CDR3 consists of 15 residues. V lost 2 bases to trimming and J lost 3 bases, with 13 bases between them. In germline, CDR1 is SGHTA, CDR2 FQGNSA.

The gene calls are TRBV6-2 or TRBV6-3 and TRBJ2-5; no clear D gene. The CDR3 is 15 residues long. Trimming cost V 5 bases and J 2 bases, with 15 bases left between them. The germline CDR1 and CDR2 sequences are MNHEY and SVGEGT. The CDR3: CASSTPGGGQETQYF. Here the CDR3 DNA reads TGTGCCAGCAGTACCCCAGGCGGCGGTCAAGAGACCCAGTACTTC.

CDR3 nucleotides: TGCGCCAGCAGCCCTTGGGGCGGGGGGGAAGAGCAGTACTTC. Amino acid sequence: CASSPWGGGEEQYF. The gene calls are TRBV5-1 and TRBJ2-7, with 9 bases that match TRBD2. Germline lookup yields CDR1 SGHRS and CDR2 YFSETQ. The V segment lost 4 bases and the J segment 7 bases; nucleotides outside the gene matches: 9. The CDR3 has 14 residues.

The rearrangement joins TRBV19 to TRBJ2-7, with D possibly being TRBD1 (5 bases). The V gene lost 6 bases and the J gene lost 2 bases, with 17 bases spanning the gap. Germline V lookup: CDR1 LNHDA, CDR2 SQIVND (reference sequence). There are 15 residues in the CDR3. The CDR3 loop reads CASRALGPTPYEQYF. DNA of the CDR3: TGTGCCAGTAGGGCCTTGGGGCCTACTCCCTACGAGCAGTACTTC.

This clone was observed once. This rearrangement joins TRBV5-4 to TRBJ1-2; a possible D gene is TRBD1 (5 bases). The CDR3 runs 15 residues. Germline V CDR1 and CDR2: SGHNT, YYREEE (reference sequence). Trimming removed 1 base at V and 3 bases at J, with 13 bases between. The CDR3 DNA reads as TGTGCCAGCAGCTTGAGTCAGGGATTAGACTATGGCTACACCTTC. Amino acids: CASSLSQGLDYGYTF.

The chain has TRBV27 and TRBJ2-7; the D is unclear. The germline V gene encodes CDR1 MNHEY and CDR2 SMNVEV (reference sequence). The CDR3 consists of 12 residues. V was cut by 0 bases and J by 1 base, with 1 base left in between. The CDR3, as DNA: TGTGCCAGCAGTTTATCTTCCTACGAGCAGTACTTC. It specifies CASSLSSYEQYF.

The chain couples TRBV9 to TRBJ1-2; D not certain. Looked up from germline, CDR1 is SGDLS and CDR2 is YYNGEE. Trimming removed 0 bases from V and 8 bases from J, with 17 bases in between. This CDR3 is 15 amino acids long. The CDR3 bases are TGTGCCAGCAGCGTAGATGCTATACAAATTGGGGGCTACACCTTC. Protein sequence: CASSVDAIQIGGYTF.

This sequence joins TRBV19 and TRBJ1-4, with 7 bases that match TRBD1. This CDR3 has 16 amino acids. The trim removed 6 bases at V and 8 bases at J, leaving 15 bases unmatched. Looked up from germline, CDR1 is LNHDA and CDR2 is SQIVND (reference sequence). CDR3 coding DNA: TGTGCCAGTAGCCGAGGCCGACAGGGCCCCGAAGAAAAACTGTTTTTT. Amino acids: CASSRGRQGPEEKLFF.

The chain couples TRBV28 to TRBJ2-1; D gene unclear. This CDR3 comprises 13 residues. Germline loops: CDR1 MDHEN, CDR2 SYDVKM. V was cut by 2 bases and J by 9 bases, with 11 bases left in between. The chain's CDR3 is CASSLLDLTEQFF. DNA of the CDR3: TGTGCCAGCAGTTTACTGGACCTCACTGAGCAGTTCTTC. The entire variable domain, with the rest obtained from reference TRBV28 and TRBJ2-1, is as follows: DVKVTQSSRYLVKRTGEKVFLECVQDMDHENMFWYRQDPGLGLRLIYFSYDVKMKEKGDIPEGYSVSREKKERFSLILESASTNQTSMYLCASSLLDLTEQFFGPGTRLTVL.

The V call is TRBV6-5, the J call TRBJ2-1; D is possibly TRBD2 (5 bases). V dropped 8 bases and J dropped 3 bases, with 17 bases sitting between them. The length of the CDR3 is 15 residues. From germline, CDR1 is MNHEY and CDR2 SVGAGI. For the CDR3, the DNA is TGTGCCAGCTTGCAGCGACAAGGAGGCTACAATGAGCAGTTCTTC. This gives the protein CASLQRQGGYNEQFF.

Regarding this clone: Other DNA sequences from this sample encode an identical CDR3 as well. V is TRBV9 and J is TRBJ1-3, with D tentatively TRBD1 (5 bases). Trimming removed 0 bases at V and 1 base at J, with 8 bases between. From germline, CDR1 is SGDLS and CDR2 YYNGEE. There are 15 residues in the CDR3. The CDR3 is CASSVGGVSGNTIYF. The CDR3 DNA sequence: TGTGCCAGCAGCGTAGGAGGGGTGTCTGGAAACACCATATATTTT.

The chain has TRBV7-9 and TRBJ2-2; D remains unclear. The CDR3 is 13 residues long. V gave up 6 bases and J gave up 8 bases, with 13 bases separating them. CDR1 is SEHNR, CDR2 FQNEAQ, per germline (reference sequence). Written as DNA, the CDR3 is TGTGCCAGCAGTTGGACGACCGGTGGGGAGCTGTTTTTT. Encoded protein: CASSWTTGGELFF.

This clone has only a few counts. The identical CDR3 is also encoded by other nucleotide sequences in the sample. The chain couples TRBV6-2 or TRBV6-3 to TRBJ1-2; 8 bases map to TRBD1. Germline V gene lookup returns CDR1 MNHEY and CDR2 SVGEGT. Unmatched junction bases numbered 5, after V lost 5 bases and J lost 0 bases. This CDR3 is built from 15 residues. This chain's CDR3 is CASSGGQGSNYGYTF. Written as DNA, the CDR3 is TGTGCCAGCAGTGGAGGACAGGGATCTAACTATGGCTACACCTTC.

In its sample, this clone was seen once. This chain uses TRBV5-1 with TRBJ2-5; D not resolved. CDR3 length: 13 residues. V was shortened by 3 bases and J by 5 bases, with 11 bases between the two germline ends. Germline CDR1 SGHRS, CDR2 YFSETQ. The CDR3 coding sequence is TGCGCCAGCAGCTCTATAGGGTCGGAGACCCAGTACTTC. Protein sequence: CASSSIGSETQYF.

This clone showed up just a few times. The CDR3 DNA is TGTGCCAGCTCACCGGGAACCCCGGATACGCAGTATTTT. As protein: CASSPGTPDTQYF. The chain joins TRBV18 to TRBJ2-3, with D uncertain. V lost 3 bases to trimming and J lost 6 bases, with 10 bases between them. CDR1 is KGHSH and CDR2 is LQKENI in the germline V gene. The CDR3 has 13 residues.

This clone came up a few times. This chain links TRBV6-5 with TRBJ1-2; no definite D call. V was pared by 0 bases and J by 8 bases, with 10 bases between. The CDR3 consists of 13 residues. The germline gives CDR1 MNHEY, CDR2 SVGAGI. The CDR3 protein is CASSYSSLRGYTF. In DNA, the CDR3 is TGTGCCAGCAGTTACTCGTCTCTCCGGGGCTACACCTTC.

This clone was recorded a few times. This chain links TRBV7-2 with TRBJ1-2, with D possibly being TRBD1 (5 bases). The germline CDR1 and CDR2 sequences are SGHTA and FQGNSA. The V gene lost 0 bases and the J gene lost 14 bases, with 16 bases spanning the gap. The CDR3 totals 13 residues. The DNA of the CDR3 is TGTGCCAGCAGCTTAGCGCCTGCCCGGGGCTTTACCTTC. Translated: CASSLAPARGFTF.

The chain recombines TRBV4-2 with TRBJ2-3, with no clear D. V gave up 1 base and J gave up 6 bases, with 5 bases separating them. The CDR3 has 12 residues. The germline V gene has CDR1 LGHNA and CDR2 YNFKEQ. The CDR3 DNA sequence: TGTGCCAGCAGCCAAGTAGGGGATACGCAGTATTTT. Its protein is CASSQVGDTQYF.

Relative to its sample, this clone is medium-sized. This chain links TRBV25-1 with TRBJ2-5; no firm D call. The CDR3 covers 16 residues. Germline CDR1 MGHDK, CDR2 SYGVNS. The V gene lost 0 bases and the J gene lost 1 base, with 12 bases spanning the gap. Written as DNA, the CDR3 is TGTGCCAGCAGTGAATATCCCATTCATAGCCAAGAGACCCAGTACTTC. Its translation: CASSEYPIHSQETQYF.

This chain uses TRBV30 with TRBJ1-5; D is possibly TRBD1 (5 bases). The ends were cut back, 5 bases at V and 2 bases at J, with 19 bases in the middle. Germline V gene data show CDR1 as GTSNPN and CDR2 as SVGIG (reference sequence). The CDR3 totals 16 residues. Here the CDR3 DNA reads TGTGCCTGGGGAAGGTCAGGGAAGTGGGGCAATCAGCCCCAGCATTTT. Encoded protein: CAWGRSGKWGNQPQHF.

This sequence joins TRBV12-5 and TRBJ1-1; D is perhaps TRBD1 (5 bases). The germline V gene encodes CDR1 LGHNT and CDR2 FRNRAP. V was shortened by 6 bases and J by 0 bases, with 14 bases between the two germline ends. This CDR3 spans 15 amino acids. The CDR3 DNA reads TGTGCTAGTGGCAGGGACCGTGCCATGAACACTGAAGCTTTCTTT. Its translation: CASGRDRAMNTEAFF.

The chain carries TRBV11-2 and TRBJ2-1, with D maybe TRBD1 (6 bases). V was trimmed by 2 bases and J by 11 bases, leaving 10 bases between them. The CDR3 is made up of 12 amino acids. The germline CDR1 and CDR2 sequences are SGHAT and FQNNGV. The CDR3 protein is CASSLRGGQQFF. The CDR3 DNA reads TGTGCCAGCAGCTTACGAGGGGGACAGCAGTTCTTC. The full variable domain, with the rest looked up from reference TRBV11-2 and TRBJ2-1, is EAGVAQSPRYKIIEKRQSVAFWCNPISGHATLYWYQQILGQGPKLLIQFQNNGVVDDSQLPKDRFSAERLKGVDSTLKIQPAKLEDSAVYLCASSLRGGQQFFGPGTRLTVL.

This clone was counted only a few times. CDR3: CASSLAVSDTGELFF. CDR3 nucleotide sequence: TGCGCCAGCAGCTTGGCTGTATCGGACACCGGGGAGCTGTTTTTT. The chain carries TRBV5-1 and TRBJ2-2; D unresolved. CDR1 is SGHRS and CDR2 is YFSETQ in the germline V gene. The V end was cut by 0 bases, the J end by 3 bases, with 9 bases between. The CDR3 runs to 15 residues.

CDR3 DNA sequence: TGTGCCACCAGTGATTTGCTTGTGAAATCTTGGGCGCGTCCTCGGGATACGCAGTATTTT. Translating gives CATSDLLVKSWARPRDTQYF. V and J are TRBV24-1 and TRBJ2-3; D is uncertain. CDR3 length: 20 amino acids. Germline CDR1 KGHDR, CDR2 SFDVKD. The ends were cut back, 0 bases at V and 6 bases at J, with 27 bases in the middle.

The chain links TRBV18 to TRBJ2-7; D is unclear. The V gene's germline CDR1 is KGHSH and CDR2 LQKENI. V lost 3 bases and J 0 bases, leaving 9 bases between the germline ends. The CDR3 contains 14 residues. DNA for the CDR3: TGTGCCAGCTCACCGACTGCGGACTCCTACGAGCAGTACTTC. It encodes CASSPTADSYEQYF.

This clone was seen a single time. The chain joins TRBV19 to TRBJ2-7, with D unresolved. The germline V gene encodes CDR1 LNHDA and CDR2 SQIVND (reference sequence). CDR3 size: 13 residues. Trimming cost V 5 bases and J 3 bases, with 11 bases left between them. The chain's CDR3 is CASSGLNGYEQYF. CDR3 coding DNA: TGTGCCAGTAGTGGCCTAAACGGCTACGAGCAGTACTTC.

The V and J genes are TRBV6-5 and TRBJ2-2, with D maybe TRBD2 (5 bases). V was shortened by 4 bases and J by 7 bases, with 7 bases between the two germline ends. CDR3 length equals 12 residues. Germline assignment: CDR1 MNHEY and CDR2 SVGAGI. CDR3 nucleotide sequence: TGTGCCAGCAGTTGGAGGAACGGGGAGCTGTTTTTT. Translation: CASSWRNGELFF.

V usage is TRBV6-4 and J usage is TRBJ1-1; D gene unclear. V lost 2 bases and J lost 1, with 5 bases in between. Germline V gene lookup returns CDR1 MRHNA and CDR2 SNTAGT. The CDR3 totals 13 residues. CDR3 sequence: CASSDRANTEAFF. The DNA of the CDR3 is TGTGCCAGCAGTGACAGGGCGAACACTGAAGCTTTCTTT.